Sequencing of this TCR beta chain was carried out in a study of shared clonotypes between healthy human individuals. CDR3 length equals 15 residues. Trimming took 5 bases from V and 2 from J; bases not matched to a gene: 9. Germline V lookup: CDR1 MNHEY, CDR2 SVGAGI. Naive CD8 cells, CD45RO-negative and positively selected for CCR7, excluded terminally differentiated effector memory CD45RA+ cells. The table came from immunoSEQ multiplex PCR; TCRdb's copy has only in-frame clones and leaves some out. The table has roughly 1,800,000 clones, roughly 95% seen once. This clonotype was obtained from a man aged 18 to 35 in good health. This chain connects TRBV6-5 to TRBJ2-7; 7 positions agree with TRBD2. Sequenced: naive CD8+ T cells sorted from blood. The CDR3 protein is CASSPGGTTTYEQYF. The CDR3 DNA reads as TGTGCCAGCAGTCCTGGGGGGACTACAACCTACGAGCAGTACTTC.